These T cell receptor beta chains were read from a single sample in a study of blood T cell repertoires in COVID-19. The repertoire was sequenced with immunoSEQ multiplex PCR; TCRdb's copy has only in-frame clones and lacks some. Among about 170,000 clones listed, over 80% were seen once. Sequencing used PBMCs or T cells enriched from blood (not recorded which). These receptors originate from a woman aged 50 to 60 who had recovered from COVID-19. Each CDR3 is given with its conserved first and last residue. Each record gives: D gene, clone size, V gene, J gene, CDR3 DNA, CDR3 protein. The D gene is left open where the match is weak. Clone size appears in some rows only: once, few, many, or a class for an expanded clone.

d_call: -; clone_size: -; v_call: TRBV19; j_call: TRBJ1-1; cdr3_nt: TGTGCCAGTAGTCCAGTTCCGGGGACTGAAGCTTTCTTT; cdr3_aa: CASSPVPGTEAFF
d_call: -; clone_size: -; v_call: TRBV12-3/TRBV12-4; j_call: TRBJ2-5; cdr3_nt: TGTGCCAGCAGTACACCTCCCCAAGAGACCCAGTACTTC; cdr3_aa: CASSTPPQETQYF
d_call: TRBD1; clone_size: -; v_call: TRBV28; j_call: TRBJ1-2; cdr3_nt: TGTGCCAGCAGTTTCCCAGGGGGAAATGGCTACACCTTC; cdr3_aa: CASSFPGGNGYTF
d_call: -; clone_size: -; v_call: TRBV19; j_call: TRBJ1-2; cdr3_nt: TGTGCCAGTAGTATGGGCAGCCTTTCCATCGGCTACACCTTC; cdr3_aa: CASSMGSLSIGYTF
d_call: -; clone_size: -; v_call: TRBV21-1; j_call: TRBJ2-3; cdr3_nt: TGTGCCAGCAGCAAAGCGGGCCTAGCGGGGGGGCGTCCGACAGATACGCAGTATTTT; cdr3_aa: CASSKAGLAGGRPTDTQYF
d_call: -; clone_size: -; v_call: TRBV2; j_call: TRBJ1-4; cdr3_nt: TGTGCCAGCAGGACTACTAATGAAAAACTGTTTTTT; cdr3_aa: CASRTTNEKLFF
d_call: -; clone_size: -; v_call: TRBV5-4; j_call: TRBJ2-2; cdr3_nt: TGTGCCAGCAGCCCCATAACAGCTAGCGCCGGGGAGCTGTTTTTT; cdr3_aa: CASSPITASAGELFF
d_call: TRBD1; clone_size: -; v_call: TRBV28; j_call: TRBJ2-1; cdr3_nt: TGTGCCCACGCCTTGGGACAGGGTCCAAATGAGCAGTTCTTC; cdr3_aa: CAHALGQGPNEQFF
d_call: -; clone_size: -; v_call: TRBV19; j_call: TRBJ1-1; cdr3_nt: TGTGCCAGTAGTGCGGCTTTAGGAGGGACTGAAGCTTTCTTT; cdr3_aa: CASSAALGGTEAFF
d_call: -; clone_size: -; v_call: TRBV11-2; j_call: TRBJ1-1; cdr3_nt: TGTGCCAGCAGCCCGGGATACCTGAACACTGAAGCTTTCTTT; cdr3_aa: CASSPGYLNTEAFF
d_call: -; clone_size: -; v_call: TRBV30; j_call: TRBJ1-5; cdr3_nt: TGTGCCTGGAGTGTGCGGGGGCTGGCGGCTCAGCCCCAGCATTTT; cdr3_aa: CAWSVRGLAAQPQHF
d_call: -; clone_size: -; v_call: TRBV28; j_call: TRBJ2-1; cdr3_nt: TGTGCCACCAATCCGAACAGGTCTGGCGGCAATGAGCAGTTCTTC; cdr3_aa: CATNPNRSGGNEQFF
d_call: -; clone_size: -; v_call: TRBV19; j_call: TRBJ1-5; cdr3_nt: TGTGCCAGCCAGAGGTCGAGCCCGCCCCAGCATTTT; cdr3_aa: CASQRSSPPQHF
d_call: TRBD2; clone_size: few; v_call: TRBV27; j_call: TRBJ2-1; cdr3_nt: TGTGCCAGCACCGAAAGGGACAGAGGGACTAGCGGGACACCCAGGTCCAATGAGCAGTTCTTC; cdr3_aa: CASTERDRGTSGTPRSNEQFF
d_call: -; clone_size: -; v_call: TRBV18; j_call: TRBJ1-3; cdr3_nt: TGTGCCAGCTCCCCTAGGTCCGTGACAGTTGGAAACACCATATATTTT; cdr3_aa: CASSPRSVTVGNTIYF
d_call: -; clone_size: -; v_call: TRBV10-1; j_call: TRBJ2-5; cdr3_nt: TGCGCCAGCAGCTCCCGAGGGGGAGGGGAGACCCAGTACTTC; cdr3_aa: CASSSRGGGETQYF
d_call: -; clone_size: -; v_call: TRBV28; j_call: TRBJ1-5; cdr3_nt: TGTGCCAGCAGGGTTGGAGGGCAGCCCCAGCATTTT; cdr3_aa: CASRVGGQPQHF
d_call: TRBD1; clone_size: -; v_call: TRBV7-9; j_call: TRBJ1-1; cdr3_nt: TGTGCCAGCAGGTTACAGGGGTTGACTGAAGCTTTCTTT; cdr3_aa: CASRLQGLTEAFF
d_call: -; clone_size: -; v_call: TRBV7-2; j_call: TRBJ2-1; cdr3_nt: TGTGCCAGCAGCGTAACAGGGTTCAACAATGAGCAGTTCTTC; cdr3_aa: CASSVTGFNNEQFF
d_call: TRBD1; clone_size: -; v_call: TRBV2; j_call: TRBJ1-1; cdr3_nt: TGTGCCAGCAGGGACGGACAGGGGTCGGGCACTGAAGCTTTCTTT; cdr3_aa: CASRDGQGSGTEAFF
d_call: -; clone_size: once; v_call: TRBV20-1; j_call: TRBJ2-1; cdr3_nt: TGCAGTGCTAGAGAAACGCGGGACGGGTTCTTC; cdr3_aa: CSARETRDGFF
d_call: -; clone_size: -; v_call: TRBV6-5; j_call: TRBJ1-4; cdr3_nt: TGTGCCAGCACGGGGAGGTTCGATGAAAAACTGTTTTTT; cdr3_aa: CASTGRFDEKLFF
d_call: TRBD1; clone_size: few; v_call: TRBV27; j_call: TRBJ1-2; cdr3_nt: TGTGCCAGCAGCCGGGACAGGGACCTGGGAGGCTACACCTTC; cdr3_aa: CASSRDRDLGGYTF
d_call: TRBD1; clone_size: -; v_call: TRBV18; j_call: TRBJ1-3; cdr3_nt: TGTGCCAGCTCACCGGGACAGGGGAGCTCTGGAAACACCATATATTTT; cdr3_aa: CASSPGQGSSGNTIYF
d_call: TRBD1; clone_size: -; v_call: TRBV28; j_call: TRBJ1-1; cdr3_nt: TGTGCCAGCAGTCACCGGACAGGGATCGGCACTGAAGCTTTCTTT; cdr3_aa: CASSHRTGIGTEAFF
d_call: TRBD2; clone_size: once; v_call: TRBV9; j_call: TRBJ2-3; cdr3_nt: TGTGCCAGCAGCCCTACGCGGGGGGCGAGCACAGATACGCAGTATTTT; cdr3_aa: CASSPTRGASTDTQYF
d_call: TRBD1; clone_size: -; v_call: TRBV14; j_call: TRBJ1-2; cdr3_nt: TGTGCCAGCAGCCCCCGGGACAGGCGCGGCGGAGGCTACACCTTC; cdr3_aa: CASSPRDRRGGGYTF
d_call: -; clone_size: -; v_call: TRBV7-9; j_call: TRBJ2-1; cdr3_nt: TGTGCCAGCAGCTTATGGGGCTCTGGGGGCAGCGATGAGCAGTTCTTC; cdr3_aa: CASSLWGSGGSDEQFF
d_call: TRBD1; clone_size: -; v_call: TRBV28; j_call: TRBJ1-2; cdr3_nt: TGTGCCAGCTGGGACAGCTTCACCTATGGCTACACCTTC; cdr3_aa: CASWDSFTYGYTF
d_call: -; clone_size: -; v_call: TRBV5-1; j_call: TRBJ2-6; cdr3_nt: TGCGCCAGCACTAGTGGAGCTGGGGCCAACGTCCTGACTTTC; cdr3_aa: CASTSGAGANVLTF
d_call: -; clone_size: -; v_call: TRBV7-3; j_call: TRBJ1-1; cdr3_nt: TGTGCCAGCAGCTTAACACACACGGGCACTGAAGCTTTCTTT; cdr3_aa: CASSLTHTGTEAFF
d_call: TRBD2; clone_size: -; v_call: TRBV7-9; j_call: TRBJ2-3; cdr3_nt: TGTGCCAGCAGCTTAGCGGGAGGGGATACGCAGTATTTT; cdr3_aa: CASSLAGGDTQYF
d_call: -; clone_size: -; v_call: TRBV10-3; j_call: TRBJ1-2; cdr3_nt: TGTGCCATCAGTGGAGGGATCACTCCTAACTATGGCTACACCTTC; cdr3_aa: CAISGGITPNYGYTF
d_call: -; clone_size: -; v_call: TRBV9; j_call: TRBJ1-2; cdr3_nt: TGTGCCAGCAGCGTAGCGGACAGCAGGGACTATGGCTACACCTTC; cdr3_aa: CASSVADSRDYGYTF
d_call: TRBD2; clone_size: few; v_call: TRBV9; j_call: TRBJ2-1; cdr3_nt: TGTGCCAGCGGGGCTAGCGGGGGGGCCGATGAGCAGTTCTTC; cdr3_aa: CASGASGGADEQFF
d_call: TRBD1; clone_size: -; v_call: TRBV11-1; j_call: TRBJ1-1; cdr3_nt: TGTGCCAGCAGCCCCGGGGCAGGGGGGTGGACTGAAGCTTTCTTT; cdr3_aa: CASSPGAGGWTEAFF
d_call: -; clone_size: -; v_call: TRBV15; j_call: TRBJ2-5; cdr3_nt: TGTGCCACCAGCAGAGATCGAACAGCTGGGTTGAAGACCCAGTACTTC; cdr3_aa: CATSRDRTAGLKTQYF
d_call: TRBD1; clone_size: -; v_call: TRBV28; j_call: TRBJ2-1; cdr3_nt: TGTGCCAGCAGTCACCCCCCCGGGACAGGGGATTGGAATGAGCAGTTCTTC; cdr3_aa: CASSHPPGTGDWNEQFF
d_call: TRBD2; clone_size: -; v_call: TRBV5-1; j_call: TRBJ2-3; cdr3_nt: TGCGCCAGCAGTACTAGCGCGGGCCCAGATACGCAGTATTTT; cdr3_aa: CASSTSAGPDTQYF
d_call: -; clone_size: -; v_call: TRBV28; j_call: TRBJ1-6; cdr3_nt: TGTGCCAGCACCCTCTGGCAGGCAACGAGCGGGTCCTATAATTCACCCCTCCACTTT; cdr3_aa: CASTLWQATSGSYNSPLHF
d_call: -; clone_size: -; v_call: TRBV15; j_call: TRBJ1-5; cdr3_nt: TGTGCCACCAGCAGAGAAGGGGCGCCCCGGCCCCAGCATTTT; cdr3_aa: CATSREGAPRPQHF
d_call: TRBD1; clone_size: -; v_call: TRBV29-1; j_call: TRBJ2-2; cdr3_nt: TGCAGCGCCCGACAGGGGGGCACCGGGGAGCTGTTTTTT; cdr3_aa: CSARQGGTGELFF
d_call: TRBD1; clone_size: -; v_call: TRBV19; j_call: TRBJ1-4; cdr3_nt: TGTGCCAGCGGGGACAGGACTACTCGAGCGGAAAAACTGTTTTTT; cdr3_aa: CASGDRTTRAEKLFF
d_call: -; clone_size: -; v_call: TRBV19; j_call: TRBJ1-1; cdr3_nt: TGTGCCAGTTTAAAGGGGGACAAGAACACTGAAGCTTTCTTT; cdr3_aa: CASLKGDKNTEAFF
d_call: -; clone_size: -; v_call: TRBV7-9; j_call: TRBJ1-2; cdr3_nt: TGTGCCAGCAGCCCGACAGTAGCCTATGGCTACACCTTC; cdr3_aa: CASSPTVAYGYTF
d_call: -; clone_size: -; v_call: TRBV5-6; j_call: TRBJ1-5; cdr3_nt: TGTGCCAGCAGCCGCGCGGGGAGATATAGCAATCAGCCCCAGCATTTT; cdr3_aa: CASSRAGRYSNQPQHF